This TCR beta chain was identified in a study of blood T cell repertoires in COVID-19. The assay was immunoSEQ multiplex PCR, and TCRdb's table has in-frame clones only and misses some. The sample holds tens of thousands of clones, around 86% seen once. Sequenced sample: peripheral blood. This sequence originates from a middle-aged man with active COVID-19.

Here the CDR3 DNA reads TGTGCCAGTAGGACAGGGGTTGCTGGGGCCAACGTCCTGACTTTC. Its translation is CASRTGVAGANVLTF. The rearrangement joins TRBV19 to TRBJ2-6; 8 positions agree with TRBD1. The CDR3 is made up of 15 amino acids. V gave up 6 bases and J gave up 2 bases; unmatched junction bases: 3. From germline, CDR1 is LNHDA and CDR2 SQIVND (reference sequence).